These 5 T cell receptor beta chains were sequenced from one sample in a study of shared clonotypes between healthy human individuals. The repertoire was sequenced with immunoSEQ multiplex PCR; TCRdb's copy has only in-frame clones and lacks some. The repertoire holds roughly 500,000 clones, with about 85% as singletons. Sequenced input: PBMCs. Receptors originate from a middle-aged woman in good health. Some clones in this sample may be carry-over from other donors' samples.

The chain recombines TRBV19 with TRBJ2-7, with 9 bases matching TRBD1. The ends lost 0 bases at V and 3 bases at J; junction bases unmatched: 3. The CDR3 sequence is 15 residues long. The germline CDR1 and CDR2 sequences are LNHDA and SQIVND (reference sequence). CDR3 nucleotide sequence: TGTGCCAGTAGTATAGAGACAGGGGGACACTACGAGCAGTACTTC. Its translation: CASSIETGGHYEQYF.

The chain couples TRBV30 to TRBJ1-4, with a weak D call TRBD1 (5 bases). Germline CDR1 reads GTSNPN; CDR2 reads SVGIG (reference sequence). The CDR3 spans 11 residues. Trimming stripped 8 bases from V and 8 bases from J, with 12 bases between. CDR3 sequence reads: CAGSEGEKLFF. In nucleotides, the CDR3 is TGTGCCGGCTCAGAGGGGGAAAAACTGTTTTTT. The whole variable domain, filled in from reference TRBV30 and TRBJ1-4, reads SQTIHQWPATLVQPVGSPLSLECTVEGTSNPNLYWYRQAAGRGLQLLFYSVGIGQISSEVPQNLSASRPQDRQFILSSKKLLLSDSGFYLCAGSEGEKLFFGSGTQLSVL.

The sample holds one count of this clone. The rearrangement joins TRBV5-1 to TRBJ1-4; D call uncertain. This CDR3 is built from 15 residues. The V and J ends lost 0 bases and 0 bases respectively, with 6 bases between them. Germline values: CDR1 SGHRS, CDR2 YFSETQ. DNA of the CDR3: TGCGCCAGCAGCTTGGCCGAGCCAACTAATGAAAAACTGTTTTTT. Encoded protein: CASSLAEPTNEKLFF.

As to this clone: A far larger clone differs by one base, so this is likely a read error. The CDR3 sequence: CASRTGTGDSYERYF. For the CDR3, the DNA is TGCGCCAGCAGGACCGGGACAGGGGACTCCTACGAGCGGTACTTC. The chain is built from TRBV5-1 and TRBJ2-7; 10 positions agree with TRBD1. CDR1 is SGHRS and CDR2 is YFSETQ in the germline V gene. The CDR3 contains 15 residues.

The chain uses TRBV5-3 and TRBJ2-7, with TRBD1 matching over 9 bases. TRBV5-3 has ORF status, its function being uncertain. The CDR3 loop spans 16 amino acids. J was trimmed by 5 bases and V by 4 bases; bases with no gene match: 13. The CDR3 reads CARSLQTRDREDEQYF. DNA of the CDR3: TGTGCCAGAAGCCTCCAAACTCGGGACAGGGAGGACGAGCAGTACTTC.